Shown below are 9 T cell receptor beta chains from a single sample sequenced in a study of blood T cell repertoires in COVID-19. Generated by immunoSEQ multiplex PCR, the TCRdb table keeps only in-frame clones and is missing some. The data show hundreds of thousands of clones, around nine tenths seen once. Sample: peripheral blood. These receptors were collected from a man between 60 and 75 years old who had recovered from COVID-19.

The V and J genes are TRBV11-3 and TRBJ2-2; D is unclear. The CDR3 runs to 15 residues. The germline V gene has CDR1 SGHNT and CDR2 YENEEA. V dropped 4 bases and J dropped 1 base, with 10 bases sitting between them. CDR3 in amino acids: CASSSAAGNTGELFF. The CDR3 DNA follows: TGTGCCAGCAGCTCCGCCGCAGGGAACACCGGGGAGCTGTTTTTT.

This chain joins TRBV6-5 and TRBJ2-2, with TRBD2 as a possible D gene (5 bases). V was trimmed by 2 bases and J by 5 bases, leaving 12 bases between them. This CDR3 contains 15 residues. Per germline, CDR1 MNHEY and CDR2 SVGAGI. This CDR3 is CASSYPGGGTGELFF. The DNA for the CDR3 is TGTGCCAGCAGTTACCCGGGTGGCGGGACCGGGGAGCTGTTTTTT.

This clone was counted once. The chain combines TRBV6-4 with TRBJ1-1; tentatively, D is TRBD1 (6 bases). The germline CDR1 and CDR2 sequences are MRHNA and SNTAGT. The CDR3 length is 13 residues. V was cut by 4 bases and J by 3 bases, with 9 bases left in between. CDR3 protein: CASSVQGDTEAFF. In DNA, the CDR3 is TGTGCCAGCAGTGTACAGGGAGACACTGAAGCTTTCTTT.

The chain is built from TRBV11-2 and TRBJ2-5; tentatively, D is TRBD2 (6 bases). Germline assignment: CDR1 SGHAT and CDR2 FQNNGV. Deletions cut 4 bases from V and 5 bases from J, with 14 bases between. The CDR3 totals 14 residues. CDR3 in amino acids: CASSYRGGQETQYF. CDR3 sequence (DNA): TGTGCCAGCAGCTATCGGGGAGGCCAGGAGACCCAGTACTTC.

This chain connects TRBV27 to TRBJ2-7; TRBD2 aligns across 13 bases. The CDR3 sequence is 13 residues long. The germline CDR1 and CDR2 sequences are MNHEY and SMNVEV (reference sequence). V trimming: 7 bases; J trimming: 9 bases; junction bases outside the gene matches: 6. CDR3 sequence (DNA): TGTGCCAGCACTACTAGCGGGAGGGAGGTGCAGTACTTC. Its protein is CASTTSGREVQYF.

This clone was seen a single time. The CDR3: CASVFDRGRNQPQHF. Here the CDR3 DNA reads TGTGCCAGCGTATTCGACAGGGGGCGTAATCAGCCCCAGCATTTT. The V and J genes are TRBV7-2 and TRBJ1-5, with TRBD1 identical over 10 bases. The CDR3 extends over 15 amino acids. Germline CDR1 reads SGHTA; CDR2 reads FQGNSA. Trimming removed 8 bases from V and 4 bases from J; junction bases left unmatched: 8.

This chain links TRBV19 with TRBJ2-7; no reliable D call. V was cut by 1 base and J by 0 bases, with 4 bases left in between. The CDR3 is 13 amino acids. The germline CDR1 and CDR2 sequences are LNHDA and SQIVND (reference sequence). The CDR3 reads CASSIGHSYEQYF. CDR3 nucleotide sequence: TGTGCCAGTAGTATAGGACACTCCTACGAGCAGTACTTC.

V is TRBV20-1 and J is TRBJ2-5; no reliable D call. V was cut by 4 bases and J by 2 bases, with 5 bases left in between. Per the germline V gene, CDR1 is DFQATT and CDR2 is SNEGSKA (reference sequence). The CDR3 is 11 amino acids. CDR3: CSATHQETQYF. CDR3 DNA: TGCAGTGCTACCCATCAAGAGACCCAGTACTTC.

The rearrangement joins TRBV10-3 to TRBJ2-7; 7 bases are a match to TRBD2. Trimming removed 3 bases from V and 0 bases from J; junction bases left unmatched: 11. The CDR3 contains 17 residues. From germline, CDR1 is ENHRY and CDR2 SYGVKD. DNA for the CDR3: TGTGCCATCAGTGATACCGGGGCTAGCGGACCCTCCTACGAGCAGTACTTC. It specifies CAISDTGASGPSYEQYF.